This paragraph covers one TCR beta chain sequence. Method: immunoSEQ multiplex PCR; TCRdb's copy keeps in-frame clones and lacks some. The sample has about 38,000 clones; 91% are singletons. The sample belongs to a study of T cell changes during pregnancy in multiple sclerosis. The V end lost 1 base, the J end lost 0 bases, and 23 bases lay between the germline ends. The CDR3 loop spans 20 amino acids. Germline values: CDR1 SGHTS, CDR2 YDEGEE. The source is a female donor with multiple sclerosis, enrolled in a pregnancy study. The sample was CD8+ T cells from peripheral blood mononuclear cells, taken in the second trimester of pregnancy. The chain uses TRBV5-8 and TRBJ1-5; possibly TRBD1 for D (5 bases). The chain's CDR3 is CASSLKAGRQRQISNQPQHF. Here the CDR3 DNA reads TGTGCCAGCAGCTTGAAGGCGGGGAGACAGAGACAGATTAGCAATCAGCCCCAGCATTTT.